Each of the 25 T cell receptor beta chains below was sequenced from the same sample in a study of blood T cell repertoires in COVID-19. The repertoire was sequenced with immunoSEQ multiplex PCR; TCRdb's copy has only in-frame clones and lacks some. Among around 270,000 clones listed, around nine tenths were seen once. The specimen was peripheral blood. All receptors come from a man in his forties who had recovered from COVID-19.

The rearrangement joins TRBV7-2 to TRBJ2-7; 7 bases are a match to TRBD1. The CDR3 totals 15 residues. Germline-derived CDR1 and CDR2 are SGHTA and FQGNSA. Germline trimming cut 5 bases from V and 2 bases from J; bases unmatched to any gene: 9. The CDR3 DNA follows: TGTGCCAGCAGCATCTTACCGGGACAGACCTACGAGCAGTACTTC. Its protein is CASSILPGQTYEQYF.

The genes are TRBV27 and TRBJ1-2, with TRBD1 identical over 8 bases. The CDR3 covers 16 residues. Germline loops: CDR1 MNHEY, CDR2 SMNVEV (reference sequence). With V trimmed by 8 bases and J by 4 bases, 15 bases remained unmatched. This CDR3 reads CASLGTGGRGGYGYTF. The DNA for the CDR3 is TGTGCCAGCCTTGGTACAGGGGGGAGGGGGGGCTATGGCTACACCTTC.

The chain joins TRBV4-1 to TRBJ1-1; TRBD1 agrees at 9 bases. This CDR3 region has 15 residues. Germline values: CDR1 MGHRA, CDR2 YSYEKL. Unmatched junction bases numbered 6, after V lost 0 bases and J lost 7 bases. DNA of the CDR3: TGCGCCAGCAGCCAAGAACAGGGGGCCACCCTTGAAGCTTTCTTT. Translated, it gives CASSQEQGATLEAFF.

This rearrangement joins TRBV6-1 to TRBJ1-5, with 9 bases fitting TRBD1. Unmatched junction bases numbered 8, after V lost 7 bases and J lost 7 bases. Per germline, CDR1 MNHNS and CDR2 SASEGT. This CDR3 comprises 14 residues. DNA for the CDR3: TGTGCCAGCAAGCTACAGGGGGCGAGGCAGCCCCAGCATTTT. Its protein is CASKLQGARQPQHF.

The V call is TRBV10-3, the J call TRBJ2-5; 7 bases map to TRBD2. Germline V CDR1 and CDR2: ENHRY, SYGVKD. The V gene end was trimmed by 0 bases and the J gene end by 8 bases; junction bases not matched to a gene: 12. The CDR3 runs to 16 residues. CDR3 coding DNA: TGTGCCATCAGTGAGTCGTGGCAGGCTGGGGAGGGAACCCAGTACTTC. Translating gives CAISESWQAGEGTQYF.

The chain combines TRBV19 with TRBJ1-4, with 8 bases fitting TRBD1. This CDR3 region has 15 residues. Trimming at V came to 3 bases and at J to 8 bases, leaving 8 bases not matched to a gene. Looked up from germline, CDR1 is LNHDA and CDR2 is SQIVND (reference sequence). This chain's CDR3 is CASSITQGALEKLFF. CDR3 DNA: TGTGCCAGTAGTATCACTCAGGGGGCGTTAGAAAAACTGTTTTTT.

The J gene is TRBJ2-1, the V gene TRBV11-2; the match to TRBD2 covers 9 bases. Trimming at V came to 8 bases and at J to 7 bases, leaving 15 bases not matched to a gene. Germline V gene lookup returns CDR1 SGHAT and CDR2 FQNNGV. This CDR3 is built from 16 residues. CDR3 bases: TGTGCCAGCGCGGGAGGGCCGGGTATTTTCGGAAATGAGCAGTTCTTC. It yields the protein CASAGGPGIFGNEQFF.

The chain joins TRBV7-2 to TRBJ2-7, with TRBD1 identical over 9 bases. The junction had 14 bases not matched to a gene; V was cut back by 5 bases and J by 0 bases. This CDR3 spans 18 amino acids. Germline assignment: CDR1 SGHTA and CDR2 FQGNSA. The CDR3 protein is CASSHPGTGRTFSYEQYF. CDR3 bases: TGTGCCAGCAGCCATCCCGGGACAGGGAGAACCTTCTCCTACGAGCAGTACTTC.

This chain links TRBV12-3 or TRBV12-4 with TRBJ2-3; D is unresolved. The CDR3 extends over 12 amino acids. V was trimmed by 6 bases and J by 2 bases, leaving 6 bases between them. The CDR3 nucleotides are TGTGCCAGCAGATCTTACACAGATACGCAGTATTTT. Translated, it gives CASRSYTDTQYF.

The chain employs TRBV7-2 and TRBJ2-5, with TRBD1 identical over 8 bases. CDR1 SGHTA and CDR2 FQGNSA come from the germline V gene. The ends lost 3 bases at V and 1 base at J; junction bases unmatched: 7. CDR3 size: 16 residues. CDR3: CASSFLGQGGQETQYF. The CDR3 DNA reads TGTGCCAGCAGCTTCCTCGGACAGGGTGGCCAAGAGACCCAGTACTTC.

V usage is TRBV19 and J usage is TRBJ2-7; tentatively, D is TRBD1 (6 bases). Trimming removed 7 bases from V and 5 bases from J, with 18 bases in between. Germline assignment: CDR1 LNHDA and CDR2 SQIVND (reference sequence). The CDR3 spans 14 residues. The CDR3 DNA is TGTGCCAGTATTACCTGCGGGCAGGGGAACGAGCAGTACTTC. Encoded protein: CASITCGQGNEQYF.

The rearrangement links TRBV13 to TRBJ1-4, with D possibly matching TRBD1 (6 bases). This CDR3 region has 15 residues. With 5 bases removed from V and 8 bases from J, the gap between germline ends came to 18 bases. Germline loops: CDR1 PRHDT, CDR2 FYEKMQ (reference sequence). For the CDR3, the DNA is TGTGCCAGCAGCCTGGGACAACCGGCGAGGGAAAAACTGTTTTTT. This sequence encodes CASSLGQPAREKLFF.

The J gene is TRBJ2-3, the V gene TRBV29-1; D perhaps matches TRBD2 (6 bases). V was pared by 6 bases and J by 5 bases, with 21 bases between. Germline-derived CDR1 and CDR2 are SQVTM and ANQGSEA. The length of the CDR3 is 15 residues. Here the CDR3 reads CSVGGLATRRDTQYF. In DNA, the CDR3 is TGCAGCGTCGGGGGATTAGCTACTAGAAGAGATACGCAGTATTTT.

The rearrangement links TRBV6-5 to TRBJ2-1, with 9 bases matching TRBD2. Germline V CDR1 and CDR2: MNHEY, SVGAGI. V gave up 0 bases and J gave up 8 bases; unmatched junction bases: 8. The CDR3 consists of 16 residues. CDR3 sequence: CASSYSRGGRAYEQFF. The CDR3 bases are TGTGCCAGCAGTTACTCGAGGGGCGGGAGGGCGTATGAGCAGTTCTTC.

The chain links TRBV10-3 to TRBJ2-5; TRBD1 might be the D (5 bases). Trimming removed 10 bases at V and 0 bases at J, with 9 bases between. The CDR3 runs to 12 residues. CDR1 and CDR2 (germline): ENHRY, SYGVKD. CDR3 in amino acids: CATRQYQETQYF. The CDR3 bases are TGTGCCACCCGACAGTACCAAGAGACCCAGTACTTC.

The V gene is TRBV6-6, the J gene TRBJ2-5; D call uncertain. Looked up from germline, CDR1 is MNHNY and CDR2 is SVGAGI (reference sequence). V lost 5 bases and J 7 bases, leaving 11 bases between the germline ends. The CDR3 has 12 residues. The CDR3 DNA is TGTGCCAGCAGTCCCCCTGAGAGGACCCAGTACTTC. Translated: CASSPPERTQYF.

The V gene is TRBV4-3, the J gene TRBJ1-2, with D perhaps matching TRBD1 (5 bases). This CDR3 is 15 amino acids long. The germline CDR1 and CDR2 sequences are LGHNA and YSLEER. Trimming took 0 bases from V and 8 from J, leaving 16 bases between them. CDR3 protein: CASSQDGAGIRGYTF. The CDR3 DNA sequence: TGCGCCAGCAGCCAAGATGGGGCAGGGATCAGGGGCTACACCTTC.

The chain is built from TRBV6-2 or TRBV6-3 and TRBJ2-7, with 7 bases matching TRBD2. Germline CDR1 reads MNHEY; CDR2 reads SVGEGT. V was clipped by 0 bases and J by 6 bases; unmatched bases: 11. The CDR3 totals 16 residues. The CDR3 coding sequence is TGTGCCAGCAGTTACTCGATTTGGGGAGGGGCCTCCGAGCAGTACTTC. This translates into CASSYSIWGGASEQYF.

The chain recombines TRBV27 with TRBJ2-7, with 7 bases matching TRBD1. The CDR3 covers 16 residues. Germline values: CDR1 MNHEY, CDR2 SMNVEV (reference sequence). With V trimmed by 5 bases and J by 0 bases, 10 bases remained unmatched. The DNA for the CDR3 is TGTGCCAGCAGTCCCTCGACAGGGTTGGGCTCCTACGAGCAGTACTTC. Its protein is CASSPSTGLGSYEQYF.

The chain employs TRBV7-6 and TRBJ2-7; perhaps TRBD2 as D (6 bases). The germline V gene encodes CDR1 SGHVS and CDR2 FNYEAQ. The CDR3 covers 15 residues. V was shortened by 0 bases and J by 7 bases, with 16 bases between the two germline ends. The CDR3 region is CASSLATRGQGEQYF. CDR3 nucleotide sequence: TGTGCCAGCAGCTTAGCGACTAGGGGCCAAGGGGAGCAGTACTTC. The entire variable domain, with the rest obtained from reference TRBV7-6 and TRBJ2-7, is as follows: GAGVSQSPRYKVTKRGQDVALRCDPISGHVSLYWYRQALGQGPEFLTYFNYEAQQDKSGLPNDRFSAERPEGSISTLTIQRTEQRDSAMYRCASSLATRGQGEQYFGPGTRLTVT.

The chain carries TRBV7-9 and TRBJ1-5; D not resolved. CDR3 length equals 13 residues. Germline loops: CDR1 SEHNR, CDR2 FQNEAQ (reference sequence). V was shortened by 5 bases and J by 5 bases, with 10 bases between the two germline ends. CDR3 protein: CASSKKGDQPQHF. CDR3 bases: TGTGCCAGCAGCAAAAAGGGAGATCAGCCCCAGCATTTT.

The V and J genes are TRBV12-3 or TRBV12-4 and TRBJ2-7; D may be TRBD1 (6 bases). The ends were cut back, 10 bases at V and 5 bases at J, with 18 bases in the middle. CDR3 length equals 13 residues. The CDR3 DNA reads TGTGCCAACGAGGGACATCCGCCCCACGAGCAGTACTTC. This translates into CANEGHPPHEQYF.

CDR3 DNA: TGTGCCAGCAGCCCACAAGAGACCCAGTACTTC. As protein: CASSPQETQYF. The J gene is TRBJ2-5, the V gene TRBV7-6; D remains ambiguous. Germline V gives CDR1 SGHVS, CDR2 FNYEAQ. The V and J ends lost 5 bases and 2 bases respectively, with 3 bases between them. CDR3 length: 11 amino acids.

This chain connects TRBV10-2 to TRBJ1-4; D may be TRBD1 (5 bases). CDR1 WSHSY and CDR2 SAAADI come from the germline V gene. The CDR3 runs to 14 residues. V shed 5 bases and J shed 7 bases, with 14 bases lying between them. CDR3 DNA: TGCGCCAGCAGTTTGGGGCGATGGGGTGAAAAACTGTTTTTT. Amino acids: CASSLGRWGEKLFF.

The chain joins TRBV7-9 to TRBJ2-7, with a weak D call TRBD2 (5 bases). The CDR3 is 13 amino acids. V shed 3 bases and J shed 3 bases, with 9 bases lying between them. The V gene's germline CDR1 is SEHNR and CDR2 FQNEAQ (reference sequence). CDR3 sequence reads: CASSFGRDYEQYF. The CDR3 DNA reads as TGTGCCAGCAGCTTTGGACGGGACTACGAGCAGTACTTC.